Listed below are T cell receptor beta chains from one sample, sequenced in a study of technical replicates of blood from a handful of donors. The assay was immunoSEQ multiplex PCR, and TCRdb's table has in-frame clones only and misses some. This table holds some 77,000 clones, around 92% found once. Sequenced: T cells isolated from PBMCs. Receptors were obtained from a human donor in good health. Each CDR3 is given with its conserved first and last residue. The D gene is left open where the match is weak. Clone size is given for some rows only: seen once, a few or many times, or a class if the clone is expanded.

V	size	J	D	CDR3	DNA
TRBV30	-	TRBJ2-7	TRBD2	CAWSIAGRSYEQYF	TGTGCCTGGAGCATAGCGGGTAGGTCCTACGAGCAGTACTTC
TRBV6-1	-	TRBJ1-5	TRBD1	CASRLAGTGVQPQHF	TGTGCCAGCAGATTGGCGGGGACAGGCGTCCAGCCCCAGCATTTT
TRBV27	-	TRBJ1-3	TRBD1	CASSLQGLIGNTIYF	TGTGCCAGCAGCCTACAGGGGCTTATTGGAAACACCATATATTTT
TRBV7-9	-	TRBJ2-1	-	CASSRGLNEQFF	TGTGCCAGCAGTCGGGGTCTCAATGAGCAGTTCTTC
TRBV29-1	once	TRBJ2-1	-	CSVEETGTLASGNEQFF	TGCAGCGTTGAAGAAACGGGCACACTAGCCTCCGGCAATGAGCAGTTCTTC
TRBV11-2	-	TRBJ2-5	TRBD2	CASSHRLAGAEETQYF	TGTGCCAGCAGCCATCGACTAGCGGGAGCGGAAGAGACCCAGTACTTC
TRBV7-9	-	TRBJ2-2	-	CASSFLPSGAGELFF	TGTGCCAGCAGCTTCCTCCCCTCAGGGGCCGGGGAGCTGTTTTTT
TRBV19	-	TRBJ1-2	-	CASGGRVTGDYGYTF	TGTGCCAGTGGCGGTAGAGTTACGGGGGACTATGGCTACACCTTC
TRBV30	-	TRBJ1-5	-	CAWSLTGGSGQPQHF	TGTGCCTGGAGCCTAACTGGGGGGAGCGGCCAGCCCCAGCATTTT
TRBV5-1	-	TRBJ2-3	TRBD2	CASSFPAGVVTDTQYF	TGCGCCAGCAGCTTCCCAGCGGGAGTAGTGACAGATACGCAGTATTTT
TRBV5-8	-	TRBJ2-1	TRBD1	CASSKKDREWNEQFF	TGTGCCAGCAGTAAGAAGGACAGGGAGTGGAATGAGCAGTTCTTC
TRBV27	-	TRBJ2-1	-	CASSLGKGGIYNEQFF	TGTGCCAGCAGTTTAGGGAAGGGGGGGATATACAATGAGCAGTTCTTC
TRBV18	-	TRBJ2-7	-	CASSLGGYYEQYF	TGTGCCAGCTCACTCGGAGGATACTACGAGCAGTACTTC
TRBV29-1	few	TRBJ2-2	TRBD1	CSTGDRQGATGELFF	TGCAGCACTGGGGACCGACAGGGGGCGACCGGGGAGCTGTTTTTT
TRBV29-1	-	TRBJ1-5	TRBD1	CSVGQGHQPQHF	TGCAGCGTTGGACAGGGCCATCAGCCCCAGCATTTT
TRBV5-1	-	TRBJ1-4	-	CASSLSEVGEKLFF	TGCGCCAGCAGCTTGTCAGAAGTTGGTGAAAAACTGTTTTTT
TRBV7-9	-	TRBJ2-7	TRBD1	CASSSSSGQGLYEQYF	TGTGCCAGCAGCTCTTCTTCCGGACAGGGTTTATACGAGCAGTACTTC
TRBV5-1	-	TRBJ2-1	-	CASSLAYNEQFF	TGCGCCAGCAGCTTGGCTTACAATGAGCAGTTCTTC
TRBV7-2	once	TRBJ1-2	-	CASSLSTENYGYTF	TGTGCCAGCAGCTTATCCACAGAAAACTATGGCTACACCTTC
TRBV28	-	TRBJ2-7	TRBD1	CASSLQGAEGSYEQYF	TGTGCCAGCAGTTTACAGGGGGCGGAGGGTTCTTACGAGCAGTACTTC
TRBV5-4	once	TRBJ1-1	-	CASSKGLATEAFF	TGTGCCAGCAGCAAGGGGCTGGCCACTGAAGCTTTCTTT
TRBV5-6	-	TRBJ1-1	TRBD1	CASSLRDRGLTTEAFF	TGTGCCAGCAGCTTGAGGGACAGGGGACTGACCACTGAAGCTTTCTTT
TRBV9	-	TRBJ2-2	-	CASSVEGHTNTGELFF	TGTGCCAGCAGCGTAGAGGGACACACGAACACCGGGGAGCTGTTTTTT
TRBV7-2	once	TRBJ2-7	TRBD2	CASSLPASGRWEQYF	TGTGCCAGCAGCTTGCCGGCTAGCGGGAGGTGGGAGCAGTACTTC
TRBV27	-	TRBJ2-7	TRBD2	CASSLRLAGGLTGQYF	TGTGCCAGCAGTCTTAGACTAGCGGGAGGACTAACGGGGCAGTACTTC
TRBV18	-	TRBJ1-1	TRBD1	CASSPTGDTEAFF	TGTGCCAGCTCACCGACAGGGGATACTGAAGCTTTCTTT
TRBV27	once	TRBJ2-1	TRBD1	CASSSLRDSLYNEQFF	TGTGCCAGCAGTTCCCTCCGGGACAGTCTATACAATGAGCAGTTCTTC
TRBV25-1	-	TRBJ1-2	TRBD1	CASSETGTGYGYTF	TGTGCCAGCAGTGAAACCGGGACAGGCTATGGCTACACCTTC
TRBV2	once	TRBJ2-7	TRBD2	CASSEGLAGVGGYEQYF	TGTGCCAGCAGTGAGGGACTAGCGGGAGTGGGGGGCTACGAGCAGTACTTC
TRBV5-1	-	TRBJ2-5	TRBD2	CASSPRLAGGLTVETQYF	TGCGCCAGCAGCCCACGACTAGCAGGAGGGCTAACTGTAGAGACCCAGTACTTC
TRBV7-8	-	TRBJ2-3	TRBD1	CASSRDRVADTQYF	TGTGCCAGCAGTCGGGACAGGGTCGCAGATACGCAGTATTTT
TRBV27	-	TRBJ2-3	-	CASSLLQVLGASTDTQYF	TGTGCCAGCAGTTTATTACAGGTTCTAGGCGCTAGCACAGATACGCAGTATTTT
TRBV15	few	TRBJ1-2	-	CATSWGRAVFSGYTF	TGTGCCACCAGCTGGGGCAGGGCGGTATTCTCTGGCTACACCTTC
TRBV28	-	TRBJ1-5	TRBD1	CASGQGYQPQHF	TGTGCCAGCGGACAGGGGTATCAGCCCCAGCATTTT
TRBV7-9	once	TRBJ1-2	-	CASSLGGELYGYTF	TGTGCCAGCAGCTTAGGGGGGGAGCTCTATGGCTACACCTTC
TRBV4-1	-	TRBJ1-2	TRBD1	CASSPTGDYGYTF	TGCGCCAGCAGCCCGACAGGGGACTATGGCTACACCTTC
TRBV14	-	TRBJ1-3	-	CASSQLTGKVSGNTIYF	TGTGCCAGCAGCCAGTTAACCGGGAAGGTCTCTGGAAACACCATATATTTT